The 18 T cell receptor beta chains reported below all come from one sample, sequenced in a study of HIV-infected children after antiretroviral therapy interruption. The sample's treatment: PENTA 11 planned treatment interruption arm or continuous ART arm. Unique molecular identifiers were included in an RNA-based 3' RACE TCR library. MiXCR was run by TCRdb on the 3' RACE reads, yielding one entry per CDR3 protein. Found here are about 89,000 distinct CDR3 sequences, approximately 6.9% of them singletons; the top ten hold roughly 1%. Sequenced material: CD45RA+ CD4+ T cells from PBMCs, pooled from several time points, taken from a donor given antiretroviral therapy, either interrupted or continuous. Subset specified: naive CD4+ CD45RA+ CD45RO- T cells. The receptors stem from a pool of human donors with HIV.

The chain employs TRBV12-3 or TRBV12-4 and TRBJ2-3, with D possibly being TRBD2 (7 bases). This CDR3 has 15 amino acids. V lost 6 bases and J lost 0, with 13 bases in between. The chain's CDR3 is CASSSGGHSTDTQYF. The CDR3 DNA reads as TGTGCCAGCAGCTCGGGGGGCCATAGCACAGATACGCAGTATTTT.

This clonotype occurred many times. The rearrangement links TRBV5-5 to TRBJ1-5; D call uncertain. The CDR3 has 14 amino acids. The germline CDR1 and CDR2 sequences are SGHKS and YYEKEE (reference sequence). Trimming left V 2 bases short and J 7 bases short, with 13 bases between. The CDR3 here is CASSFTGGDQPQHF. The CDR3 coding sequence is TGTGCCAGCAGCTTTACGGGTGGAGACCAGCCCCAGCATTTT.

This clonotype was counted many times. The chain combines TRBV20-1 with TRBJ2-5; D is undetermined. The CDR3 covers 14 residues. Germline CDR1 and CDR2: DFQATT and SNEGSKA (reference sequence). Trimming cost V 1 base and J 4 bases, with 13 bases left between them. CDR3 loop: CSARAGHGRETQYF. Written as DNA, the CDR3 is TGCAGTGCTAGAGCTGGCCACGGAAGAGAGACCCAGTACTTC.

V is TRBV20-1 and J is TRBJ2-5, with D possibly matching TRBD2 (5 bases). CDR1 and CDR2 from the germline V gene are DFQATT and SNEGSKA (reference sequence). The CDR3 contains 15 residues. Trimming shortened V by 0 bases and J by 0 bases, and 11 bases separated the two germline ends. The CDR3 loop reads CSARDSRVYQETQYF. The CDR3 coding sequence is TGCAGTGCTAGAGACTCGCGGGTCTACCAAGAGACCCAGTACTTC.

Many counts were recorded for this clonotype. CDR3 nucleotides: TGCGCCAGCAGCTTGGGCCCTCCTGATGGGGAGCAGTACTTC. This gives the protein CASSLGPPDGEQYF. This chain joins TRBV5-1 and TRBJ2-7, with D uncertain. Trimming shortened V by 0 bases and J by 7 bases, and 14 bases separated the two germline ends. This CDR3 spans 14 amino acids. CDR1 SGHRS and CDR2 YFSETQ come from the germline V gene.

This clonotype was seen a handful of times. This sequence joins TRBV9 and TRBJ1-6, with 8 bases fitting TRBD1. Germline-derived CDR1 and CDR2 are SGDLS and YYNGEE. Trimming cost V 1 base and J 7 bases; bases outside gene matches: 7. The CDR3 runs to 16 residues. CDR3 sequence: CASSVLPDRENSPLHF. The DNA for the CDR3 is TGTGCCAGCAGCGTACTCCCGGACAGGGAGAATTCACCCCTCCACTTT.

The V gene is TRBV5-1, the J gene TRBJ1-4, with TRBD1 identical over 7 bases. The CDR3 has 16 amino acids. Per the germline V gene, CDR1 is SGHRS and CDR2 is YFSETQ. Trimming took 4 bases from V and 5 from J; bases not matched to a gene: 11. The CDR3 sequence is CASSHDREDGNEKLFF. DNA for the CDR3: TGCGCCAGCAGCCATGACAGGGAGGATGGGAATGAAAAACTGTTTTTT.

This clonotype has a count of ten or more. The chain has TRBV5-4 and TRBJ2-3, with 7 bases fitting TRBD1. CDR1 and CDR2 (germline): SGHNT, YYREEE (reference sequence). The CDR3 is 14 residues long. V shed 4 bases, J shed 5 bases, and the junction held 7 bases outside the gene matches. The CDR3 nucleotides are TGTGCCAGCAGCACCCGACAGGGAGAAGATACGCAGTATTTT. Its translation is CASSTRQGEDTQYF. Using reference TRBV5-4 and TRBJ2-3 for the parts outside the CDR3, the full variable domain is ETGVTQSPTHLIKTRGQQVTLRCSSQSGHNTVSWYQQALGQGPQFIFQYYREEENGRGNFPPRFSGLQFPNYSSELNVNALELDDSALYLCASSTRQGEDTQYFGPGTRLTVL.

This clonotype was found many times. The chain links TRBV9 to TRBJ2-7, with a tentative D call TRBD2 (7 bases). CDR3 size: 13 residues. From germline, CDR1 is SGDLS and CDR2 YYNGEE. V lost 4 bases and J lost 7, with 15 bases in between. The CDR3 sequence: CASSPRGAWEQYF. For the CDR3, the DNA is TGTGCCAGCAGCCCACGGGGGGCATGGGAGCAGTACTTC.

The chain combines TRBV3-1 with TRBJ2-7; a possible D gene is TRBD2 (6 bases). V was shortened by 3 bases and J by 7 bases, with 10 bases between the two germline ends. Germline V gene data show CDR1 as LGHDT and CDR2 as YNNKEL (reference sequence). The CDR3 sequence is 12 residues long. The CDR3: CASSQEGREQYF. Here the CDR3 DNA reads TGTGCCAGCAGCCAGGAAGGGAGGGAGCAGTACTTC.

This clonotype was seen at least ten times. The J gene is TRBJ2-2, the V gene TRBV7-2; D is undetermined. Trimming took off 2 bases at V and 0 bases at J, with 7 bases between the two ends. This CDR3 is 15 amino acids long. Per the germline V gene, CDR1 is SGHTA and CDR2 is FQGNSA. The CDR3 region is CASSLYSSNTGELFF. The CDR3 DNA follows: TGTGCCAGCAGCTTATACAGCTCGAACACCGGGGAGCTGTTTTTT. The whole variable domain, filled in from reference TRBV7-2 and TRBJ2-2, reads GAGVSQSPSNKVTEKGKDVELRCDPISGHTALYWYRQSLGQGLEFLIYFQGNSAPDKSGLPSDRFSAERTGGSVSTLTIQRTQQEDSAVYLCASSLYSSNTGELFFGEGSRLTVL.

The chain has TRBV30 and TRBJ1-1; perhaps TRBD1 as D (6 bases). This CDR3 comprises 14 residues. Germline lookup yields CDR1 GTSNPN and CDR2 SVGIG (reference sequence). Between the trimmed V and J ends, which lost 5 bases and 0 bases, there was a span of 13 bases. The CDR3 DNA follows: TGTGCCTGGGTAGGGGGGGTCGTGAACACTGAAGCTTTCTTT. Amino acids: CAWVGGVVNTEAFF. The whole variable domain, filled in from reference TRBV30 and TRBJ1-1, reads SQTIHQWPATLVQPVGSPLSLECTVEGTSNPNLYWYRQAAGRGLQLLFYSVGIGQISSEVPQNLSASRPQDRQFILSSKKLLLSDSGFYLCAWVGGVVNTEAFFGQGTRLTVV.

J is TRBJ2-1 and V is TRBV18; D not certain. The CDR3 contains 15 residues. Trimming took off 2 bases at V and 4 bases at J, with 12 bases between the two ends. Germline-derived CDR1 and CDR2 are KGHSH and LQKENI. The CDR3 coding sequence is TGTGCCAGCTCACCAAAACCTACTCCATACAATGAGCAGTTCTTC. It codes for CASSPKPTPYNEQFF.

At least ten counts were recorded for this clonotype. The J gene is TRBJ2-5, the V gene TRBV10-3; 8 nucleotides match TRBD2. V was clipped by 6 bases and J by 6 bases; unmatched bases: 9. The CDR3 loop spans 14 amino acids. Germline V gives CDR1 ENHRY, CDR2 SYGVKD. CDR3 amino acids: CAISPGTSPKTQYF. CDR3 DNA sequence: TGTGCCATCAGCCCCGGGACTAGTCCAAAGACCCAGTACTTC.

The chain combines TRBV3-1 with TRBJ2-1, with 12 bases matching TRBD2. The V gene end was trimmed by 3 bases and the J gene end by 7 bases; junction bases not matched to a gene: 10. This CDR3 region has 17 residues. Germline assignment: CDR1 LGHDT and CDR2 YNNKEL (reference sequence). In nucleotides, the CDR3 is TGTGCCAGCAGCCATCTCACACTAGCGGGGGGCGGGAATGAGCAGTTCTTC. Translating gives CASSHLTLAGGGNEQFF.

This clonotype was recorded many times. V gene TRBV5-4 combines with J gene TRBJ2-1; TRBD2 matches 8 bases. The CDR3 covers 16 residues. The V gene's germline CDR1 is SGHNT and CDR2 YYREEE (reference sequence). V gave up 0 bases and J gave up 2 bases; unmatched junction bases: 4. For the CDR3, the DNA is TGTGCCAGCAGCTTGGACAGCGGGGGAGCCTACAATGAGCAGTTCTTC. Its translation: CASSLDSGGAYNEQFF.

In this sample, this clonotype turned up many times. The chain has TRBV5-8 and TRBJ1-2; a possible D gene is TRBD1 (5 bases). Germline V gene lookup returns CDR1 SGHTS and CDR2 YDEGEE. CDR3 length equals 14 residues. V was pared by 4 bases and J by 10 bases, with 20 bases between. In DNA, the CDR3 is TGTGCCAGCAGCCCCGGGACGGCGCTATGGGTCTACACCTTC. Residues: CASSPGTALWVYTF.

This clonotype was recorded many times. The chain joins TRBV12-3 or TRBV12-4 to TRBJ2-2, with D uncertain. The CDR3 runs 16 residues. V was cut by 5 bases and J by 4 bases, with 17 bases left in between. The CDR3 spells CASSPLGPLGTGELFF. The CDR3 nucleotides read TGTGCCAGCAGTCCTCTCGGACCACTGGGCACCGGGGAGCTGTTTTTT.